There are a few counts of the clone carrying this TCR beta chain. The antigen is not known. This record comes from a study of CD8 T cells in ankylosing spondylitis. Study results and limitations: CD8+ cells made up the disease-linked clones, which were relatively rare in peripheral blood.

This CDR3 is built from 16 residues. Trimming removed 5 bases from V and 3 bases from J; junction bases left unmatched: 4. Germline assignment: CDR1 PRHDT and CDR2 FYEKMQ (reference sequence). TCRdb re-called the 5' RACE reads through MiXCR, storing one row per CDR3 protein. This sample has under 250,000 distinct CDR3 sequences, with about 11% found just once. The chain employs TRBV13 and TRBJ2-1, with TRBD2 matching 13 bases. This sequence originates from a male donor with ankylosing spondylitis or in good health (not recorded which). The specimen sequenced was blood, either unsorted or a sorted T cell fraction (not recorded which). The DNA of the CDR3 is TGTGCCAGCAGCACCCGACTAGCGGGGGGCTACAATGAGCAGTTCTTC. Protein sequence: CASSTRLAGGYNEQFF.